This TCR beta chain was observed in a study of T cells after yellow fever vaccination (dated by TCRdb to the late 2010s). Context from the whole study: The SMART-Seq v4 Ultra Low Input RNA kit was used to prepare libraries from fractions with low cell numbers. To track T-cell clones before and after primary and booster YFV17D yellow fever vaccination, bulk TCR alpha and beta repertoires were sequenced longitudinally. Two healthy male donors, one aged 18 to 29 and one aged 30 to 40 years, made up the cohort. Blood was drawn at multiple timepoints before and after primary and secondary immunization, with bulk PBMC replicates and cell subsets isolated.

The instrument was an Illumina NovaSeq 6000. TCR cDNA was synthesized by 5'RACE template switching, through which a universal primer site and unique molecular identifiers were introduced. cDNA synthesis was primed from both the TCR alpha and TCR beta constant segments. Library amplification involved two PCR steps, and the second step added sample barcodes and sequencing adapters. Sequencing of libraries was done on Illumina HiSeq 2500 (2x100 bp) or NovaSeq (2x150 bp). The study's own analysis went as follows. Reads were demultiplexed and collapsed into UMI consensus sequences with MIGEC, and V(D)J alignment was performed with MiXCR. Clonotypes responding to the vaccine were identified with edgeR on replicate PBMC samples, with the criteria of FDR below 0.01 and a log2 fold change above 5 up to day 15. CD4 or CD8 identity was assigned to each bulk clonotype according to whether the clonotype was present at higher abundance in the sequenced CD4 repertoire or the sequenced CD8 repertoire. TCRdb ran its own pipeline on the public reads, namely fastp trimming at Q25 and MiXCR clone calling, and kept in-frame beta chains. Identical CDR3 proteins give one entry, which carries the most common genes and DNA. These V and J calls derive from TCRdb rather than the authors' analysis. This sample has around 250,000 distinct CDR3 sequences in its table, and about 5% of those were observed once. The ten largest make up under 3.5% of the sample.

The treatment or condition label on this specimen signifies: live attenuated yellow fever vaccine strain. PBMCs were isolated from peripheral blood using a standard Ficoll-Paque protocol. Dynabeads CD4 and CD8 positive selection kits were used to isolate CD4 and CD8 T-cell fractions. TriZol was used to extract RNA from bulk PBMCs, from CD4 and CD8 fractions, and from dextramer-positive and dextramer-negative fractions. This clonotype occurred many times. Its antigen remains unidentified. Base quality data are lacking; no much larger clone is found one base away. The CDR3 spans 14 residues, from the cysteine through the valine. Only the CDR3 region is kept as DNA, spanning 42 bases read in frame from base 1. V is reduced by 0 bases and J by 7 bases, leaving a spacing of 13 bases between them. Reading the germline V gene gives CDR1 SGHTA and CDR2 FQGNSA. Overall study outcomes, separate from this receptor: The secondary T-cell response was weaker than the primary response but faster, peaking on day 5 instead of day 15. Most clones expanded after primary vaccination (about 95% of CD4 and 70% to 90% of CD8) were re-detected after the booster, suggesting that broad memory maintenance occurred. FACS-sorted repertoires could contain abundant contaminating clonotypes from the bulk population, so computational filtering was required. A small share of clonotypes occurred in both CD4 and CD8 compartments, likely arising from convergent recombination. Because only a couple of donors were included in the study, the extent to which the findings can be generalized is limited.

The sequenced sample was CD4+ T cells sorted from PBMCs, obtained on the day of the yellow fever booster vaccination. This TCR was sampled from a man aged 18 to 30 who received the YFV17D yellow fever vaccine. The rearrangement combines TRBV7-2 with TRBJ2-7; the D gene is perhaps TRBD2, from 7 matching bases. The sequenced DNA is TGTGCCAGCAGCTTAGCGGGGGGGCCGTATGAGCAGTACGTC. This is translated as CASSLAGGPYEQYV.